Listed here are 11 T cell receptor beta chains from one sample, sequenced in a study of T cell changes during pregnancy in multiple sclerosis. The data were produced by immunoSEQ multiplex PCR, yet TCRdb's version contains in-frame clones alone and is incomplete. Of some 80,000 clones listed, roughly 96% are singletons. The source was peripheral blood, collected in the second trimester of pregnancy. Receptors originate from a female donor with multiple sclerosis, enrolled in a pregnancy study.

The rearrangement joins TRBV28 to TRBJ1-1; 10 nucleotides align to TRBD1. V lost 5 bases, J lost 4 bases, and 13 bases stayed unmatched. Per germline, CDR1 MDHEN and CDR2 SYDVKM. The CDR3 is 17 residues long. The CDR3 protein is CASSITGTGDLGTEAFF. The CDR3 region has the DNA TGTGCCAGCAGTATAACCGGGACAGGGGACTTGGGCACTGAAGCTTTCTTT.

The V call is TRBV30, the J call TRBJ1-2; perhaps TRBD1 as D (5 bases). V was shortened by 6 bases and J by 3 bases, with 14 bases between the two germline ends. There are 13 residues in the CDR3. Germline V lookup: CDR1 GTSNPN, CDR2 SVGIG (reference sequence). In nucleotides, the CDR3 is TGTGCCTGCACTACTGAAGGGGACTATGGCTACACCTTC. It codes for CACTTEGDYGYTF.

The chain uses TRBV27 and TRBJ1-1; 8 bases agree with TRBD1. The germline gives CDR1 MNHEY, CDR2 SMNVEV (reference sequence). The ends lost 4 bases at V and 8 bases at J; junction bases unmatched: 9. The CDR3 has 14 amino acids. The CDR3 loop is CASSSPDRGGEAFF. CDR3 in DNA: TGTGCCAGCAGTTCCCCCGACAGGGGCGGAGAAGCTTTCTTT.

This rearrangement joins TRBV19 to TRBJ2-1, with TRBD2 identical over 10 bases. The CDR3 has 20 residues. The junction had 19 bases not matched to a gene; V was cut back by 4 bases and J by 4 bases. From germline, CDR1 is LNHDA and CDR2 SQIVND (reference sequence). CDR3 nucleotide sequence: TGTGCCAGTAGTAAATCCACACCCTCTAGGTCTAGCGGGAGATACAATGAGCAGTTCTTC. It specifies CASSKSTPSRSSGRYNEQFF.

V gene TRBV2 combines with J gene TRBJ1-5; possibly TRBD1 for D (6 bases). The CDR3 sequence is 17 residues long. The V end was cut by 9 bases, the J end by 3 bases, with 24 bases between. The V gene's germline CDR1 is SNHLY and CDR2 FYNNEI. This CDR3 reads CASEPQGLRPPNQPQHF. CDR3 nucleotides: TGTGCCAGTGAACCCCAGGGGCTCAGACCTCCCAATCAGCCCCAGCATTTT.

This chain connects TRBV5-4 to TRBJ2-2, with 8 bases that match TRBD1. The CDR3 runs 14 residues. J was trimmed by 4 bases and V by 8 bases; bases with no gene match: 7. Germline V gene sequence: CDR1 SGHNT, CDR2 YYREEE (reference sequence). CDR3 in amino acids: CASTAGGFTGELFF. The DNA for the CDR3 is TGTGCCAGTACGGCAGGGGGCTTCACCGGGGAGCTGTTTTTT.

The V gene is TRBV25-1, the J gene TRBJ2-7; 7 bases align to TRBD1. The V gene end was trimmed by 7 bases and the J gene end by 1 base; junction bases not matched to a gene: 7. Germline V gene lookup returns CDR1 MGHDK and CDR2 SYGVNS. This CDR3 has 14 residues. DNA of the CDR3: TGTGCCAGCACCGGGACAGACCATTCCTACGAGCAGTACTTC. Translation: CASTGTDHSYEQYF.

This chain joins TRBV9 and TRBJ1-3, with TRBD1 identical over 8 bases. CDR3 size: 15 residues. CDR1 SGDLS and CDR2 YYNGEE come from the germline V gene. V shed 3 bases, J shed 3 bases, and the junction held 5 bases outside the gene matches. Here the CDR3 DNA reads TGTGCCAGCAGCGCGGACAGGGCCGTTGGAAACACCATATATTTT. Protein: CASSADRAVGNTIYF.

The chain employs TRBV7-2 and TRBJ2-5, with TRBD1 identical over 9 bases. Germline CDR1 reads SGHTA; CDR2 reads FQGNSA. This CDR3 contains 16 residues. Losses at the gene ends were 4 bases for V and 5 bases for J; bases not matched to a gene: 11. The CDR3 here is CASSSQGAPREETQYF. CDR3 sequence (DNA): TGTGCCAGCAGCTCACAGGGGGCGCCTCGTGAGGAGACCCAGTACTTC. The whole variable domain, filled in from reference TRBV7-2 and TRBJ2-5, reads GAGVSQSPSNKVTEKGKDVELRCDPISGHTALYWYRQSLGQGLEFLIYFQGNSAPDKSGLPSDRFSAERTGGSVSTLTIQRTQQEDSAVYLCASSSQGAPREETQYFGPGTRLLVL.

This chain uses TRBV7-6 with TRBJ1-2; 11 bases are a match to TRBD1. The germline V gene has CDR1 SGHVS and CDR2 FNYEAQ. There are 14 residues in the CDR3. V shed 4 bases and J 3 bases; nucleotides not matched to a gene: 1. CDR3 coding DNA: TGTGCCAGCAGCTCGGGACAGGGGGACTATGGCTACACCTTC. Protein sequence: CASSSGQGDYGYTF.

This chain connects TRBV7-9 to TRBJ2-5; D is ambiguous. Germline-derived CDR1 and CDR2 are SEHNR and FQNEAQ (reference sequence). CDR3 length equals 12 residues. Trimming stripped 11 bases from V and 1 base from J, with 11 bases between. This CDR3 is CALFSSQETQYF. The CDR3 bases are TGTGCCCTCTTTTCCAGCCAAGAGACCCAGTACTTC.